A selection of T cell receptor beta chains follows, all from one sample in a study of glioma-infiltrating T cells. MiXCR, run by TCRdb on the multiplex PCR reads, gives a single entry per CDR3 protein. The sample yields about 130,000 distinct CDR3 sequences, about 25% seen once. The sample was glioma tissue, nonneoplastic brain tissue, or PBMCs (not recorded which). The receptors come from a human donor with low-grade glioma or glioblastoma, undergoing nonglioma brain surgery, or in good health (not recorded which). The conserved cysteine and the conserved F or W are not part of the CDR3 here.

v_gene	j_gene	CDR3aa
TRBV7-2	TRBJ1-1	ASSSWTATNTEAF
TRBV29-1	TRBJ2-1	SVVELAGNEQF
TRBV6-2/TRBV6-3	TRBJ1-2	ASSYSPGVEGYT
TRBV19	TRBJ1-1	ASRNRVVFTEAF
TRBV7-2	TRBJ2-2	ASSLVGSVSNTGELF
TRBV11-2	TRBJ2-3	ASSPLAGYTDTQY
TRBV6-2/TRBV6-3	TRBJ1-4	ASSYSITVLEKLF
TRBV7-2	TRBJ1-2	ASSFSGTGGDGYT
TRBV2	TRBJ2-2	ASFDIGGTGELF
TRBV28	TRBJ2-5	ASSTGARTQETQY
TRBV15	TRBJ2-1	ATSSLWGRQTGDEQF
TRBV6-1	TRBJ2-3	ASSRLAGVDTQY
TRBV7-2	TRBJ1-3	ASSYGGDRNTIY
TRBV7-9	TRBJ1-1	ASSLAGYGDTEAF
TRBV7-2	TRBJ2-3	ASSLRTSGYTDTQY
TRBV5-4	TRBJ1-1	ASSTAWAETEAF